Listed here are 26 T cell receptor beta chains from one sample, sequenced in a study of cytomegalovirus exposure and HLA in healthy donors. Primers: 60 Vbeta forward and 13 Jbeta reverse. Profiled with immunoSEQ multiplex PCR; TCRdb holds only in-frame clones, not every one. The table has 100,000 to 150,000 clones, 70% to 85% seen once; the top ten hold approximately 2.6%. The specimen was PBMCs. The origin of the receptors is a boy younger than 10 in good health and CMV-seronegative.

The CDR3 DNA is TGCGCCAACAAACCGGGACAGAAAGCGATCTACGAGCAGTACGTC. Protein product: CANKPGQKAIYEQYV. The gene calls are TRBV23-1 and TRBJ2-7; 7 bases are shared with TRBD1. TRBV23-1 is an open reading frame, and its role is uncertain. After removal of 10 bases from V and 3 bases from J, the junction contained 15 bases not matched to a gene. The CDR3 length is 15 residues.

The chain links TRBV5-4 to TRBJ2-7, with D possibly matching TRBD1 (7 bases). With 4 bases removed from V and 4 bases from J, the gap between germline ends came to 18 bases. Germline CDR1 reads SGHNT; CDR2 reads YYREEE (reference sequence). This CDR3 region has 15 residues. This CDR3 reads CASSGGGTDIYEQYF. The CDR3 DNA sequence: TGTGCCAGCAGCGGTGGGGGGACAGATATTTACGAGCAGTACTTC.

The rearrangement joins TRBV10-3 to TRBJ1-1; D gene uncertain. This CDR3 is 14 amino acids long. The V gene lost 0 bases and the J gene lost 7 bases, with 12 bases spanning the gap. CDR1 ENHRY and CDR2 SYGVKD come from the germline V gene. CDR3 nucleotide sequence: TGTGCCATCAGTGAGTCTGCAGCGGGAGGTGAAGCTTTCTTT. Encoded protein: CAISESAAGGEAFF.

The chain has TRBV12-5 and TRBJ1-6; TRBD1 matches 7 bases. The V gene end was trimmed by 6 bases and the J gene end by 0 bases; junction bases not matched to a gene: 5. The CDR3 runs 16 residues. Germline assignment: CDR1 LGHNT and CDR2 FRNRAP. The CDR3 sequence is CASGNGQDSYNSPLHF. The CDR3 nucleotides are TGTGCTAGTGGCAATGGACAGGACTCCTATAATTCACCCCTCCACTTT.

This chain joins TRBV18 and TRBJ1-1, with TRBD1 as a possible D gene (5 bases). Germline V CDR1 and CDR2: KGHSH, LQKENI. The CDR3 totals 13 residues. Trimming left V 0 bases short and J 7 bases short, with 9 bases between. The CDR3 coding sequence is TGTGCCAGCTCACCACCGCCAGGGCTTGAAGCTTTCTTT. Translation gives CASSPPPGLEAFF.

The chain combines TRBV5-4 with TRBJ1-4; maybe TRBD1 (5 bases). CDR1 is SGHNT and CDR2 is YYREEE in the germline V gene (reference sequence). V dropped 5 bases and J dropped 5 bases, with 16 bases sitting between them. This CDR3 is built from 15 residues. Here the CDR3 reads CASSIRLGGNEKLFF. The CDR3 coding sequence is TGTGCCAGCAGTATTCGACTCGGGGGGAATGAAAAACTGTTTTTT.

V usage is TRBV29-1 and J usage is TRBJ1-2; 7 bases match TRBD1. With 5 bases clipped from V and 4 bases from J, the junction kept 7 bases outside the gene matches. Germline V gene sequence: CDR1 SQVTM, CDR2 ANQGSEA. This CDR3 is 13 amino acids long. The CDR3: CSVHGQAGYGYTF. DNA for the CDR3: TGCAGCGTTCACGGACAGGCGGGCTATGGCTACACCTTC.

The CDR3 here is CASSLVESSNQPQHF. Here the CDR3 DNA reads TGTGCCAGCAGCTTAGTTGAGAGTAGCAATCAGCCCCAGCATTTT. The chain carries TRBV7-2 and TRBJ1-5; no clear D gene. Between the trimmed V and J ends, which lost 1 base and 0 bases, there was a span of 7 bases. Germline-derived CDR1 and CDR2 are SGHTA and FQGNSA. The CDR3 is made up of 15 amino acids.

This rearrangement joins TRBV29-1 to TRBJ1-1, with D tentatively TRBD1 (6 bases). V lost 4 bases to trimming and J lost 2 bases, with 17 bases between them. This CDR3 is 15 amino acids long. CDR1 and CDR2 (germline): SQVTM, ANQGSEA. CDR3 DNA: TGCAGCGTTGCCGGGACACCTTTTCCCAACACTGAAGCTTTCTTT. As protein: CSVAGTPFPNTEAFF.

This chain joins TRBV5-1 and TRBJ2-1, with TRBD1 as a possible D gene (5 bases). CDR1 is SGHRS and CDR2 is YFSETQ in the germline V gene. V was clipped by 5 bases and J by 7 bases, with 13 bases between them. This CDR3 has 13 residues. CDR3 region: CASRISGRNEQFF. CDR3 in DNA: TGCGCCAGCAGAATATCAGGGCGGAATGAGCAGTTCTTC.

The chain carries TRBV27 and TRBJ1-1; TRBD1 matches at 9 bases. This CDR3 contains 15 residues. Germline V gene sequence: CDR1 MNHEY, CDR2 SMNVEV (reference sequence). The V gene end was trimmed by 3 bases and the J gene end by 1 base; junction bases not matched to a gene: 3. The CDR3 bases are TGTGCCAGCAGTTTGAGGACAGGGGAGAACACTGAAGCTTTCTTT. Translating gives CASSLRTGENTEAFF.

CDR3 nucleotides: TGTGCCTCAATGGGCGGGTATAGCTCCTACAATGAGCAGTTCTTC. Its translation is CASMGGYSSYNEQFF. The rearrangement links TRBV19 to TRBJ2-1; tentative D call: TRBD2 (5 bases). Trimming stripped 11 bases from V and 0 bases from J, with 17 bases between. From germline, CDR1 is LNHDA and CDR2 SQIVND (reference sequence). This CDR3 spans 15 amino acids.

This clone has more than one count but fewer than ten. The rearrangement joins TRBV6-5 to TRBJ1-2, with TRBD1 matching 10 bases. The ends lost 4 bases at V and 8 bases at J; junction bases unmatched: 7. The length of the CDR3 is 14 residues. The germline V gene encodes CDR1 MNHEY and CDR2 SVGAGI. CDR3 amino acids: CASSLTGGDLGYTF. The CDR3 bases are TGTGCCAGCAGTTTGACAGGGGGCGATCTGGGCTACACCTTC.

This sequence joins TRBV6-6 and TRBJ2-7; weak D call: TRBD1 (5 bases). The CDR3 covers 14 residues. Trimming took off 4 bases at V and 2 bases at J, with 12 bases between the two ends. Germline CDR1 and CDR2: MNHNY and SVGAGI (reference sequence). This CDR3 is CASSSQGTTYEQYV. In nucleotides, the CDR3 is TGTGCCAGCAGTTCTCAGGGAACCACCTACGAGCAGTACGTC.

The chain combines TRBV10-2 with TRBJ2-1, with 8 bases identical to TRBD1. CDR3 length: 16 residues. Germline V gene lookup returns CDR1 WSHSY and CDR2 SAAADI. After removal of 5 bases from V and 0 bases from J, the junction contained 6 bases not matched to a gene. The CDR3 bases are TGCGCCAGCAGTACTGACAGGGGCTACTCCTACAATGAGCAGTTCTTC. This encodes CASSTDRGYSYNEQFF.

Only a few counts were recorded for this clone. CDR3 bases: TGTGCCAGCAGCGCCGAGGCGACAGGGTTGGAGACCCAGTACTTC. Translating gives CASSAEATGLETQYF. This chain links TRBV6-5 with TRBJ2-5; 7 bases match TRBD1. Trimming took 6 bases from V and 5 from J; bases not matched to a gene: 12. Germline V lookup: CDR1 MNHEY, CDR2 SVGAGI. The CDR3 loop spans 15 amino acids.

The J gene is TRBJ1-2, the V gene TRBV6-5; the match to TRBD1 covers 10 bases. CDR1 MNHEY and CDR2 SVGAGI come from the germline V gene. With 1 base clipped from V and 8 bases from J, the junction kept 4 bases outside the gene matches. The CDR3 is 14 amino acids. The chain's CDR3 is CASSYFGQGEGYTF. CDR3 DNA: TGTGCCAGCAGTTACTTCGGACAGGGGGAGGGCTACACCTTC.

This rearrangement joins TRBV4-2 to TRBJ1-6, with D uncertain. The CDR3 totals 16 residues. The V end lost 0 bases, the J end lost 7 bases, and 13 bases lay between the germline ends. Germline values: CDR1 LGHNA, CDR2 YNFKEQ. The CDR3 loop reads CASSQDSKLLNSPLHF. The DNA of the CDR3 is TGTGCCAGCAGCCAAGATAGTAAACTGTTGAATTCACCCCTCCACTTT.

In the case of this clone: An end of the junction differs from the germline gene, which may be a read error. The chain recombines TRBV7-7 with TRBJ2-2, with a possible D match to TRBD1 (5 bases). CDR1 SSHAT and CDR2 FNYEAQ come from the germline V gene (reference sequence). There are 14 residues in the CDR3. CDR3 amino acids: CASSFRGNTGELFF. Here the CDR3 DNA reads TGTGCTAGCAGCTTTAGGGGGAACACCGGGGAGCTGTTTTTT.

The DNA for the CDR3 is TGCGCCAGCAGCCCTAGGGGTGGGGCCCGGAACACTGAAGCTTTCTTT. This translates into CASSPRGGARNTEAFF. This chain joins TRBV5-1 and TRBJ1-1, with D possibly being TRBD1 (5 bases). V lost 4 bases and J lost 1, with 17 bases in between. Germline CDR1 SGHRS, CDR2 YFSETQ. The length of the CDR3 is 16 residues. Using reference TRBV5-1 and TRBJ1-1 for the parts outside the CDR3, the full variable domain is KAGVTQTPRYLIKTRGQQVTLSCSPISGHRSVSWYQQTPGQGLQFLFEYFSETQRNKGNFPGRFSGRQFSNSRSEMNVSTLELGDSALYLCASSPRGGARNTEAFFGQGTRLTVV.

The chain has TRBV14 and TRBJ2-2; D might be TRBD1 (6 bases). The CDR3 is 14 amino acids. V lost 3 bases to trimming and J lost 5 bases, with 10 bases between them. Germline V gene lookup returns CDR1 SGHDN and CDR2 FVKESK. The CDR3 DNA reads TGTGCCAGCAGCCATTTACAGGGTACCGGGGAGCTGTTTTTT. Translated, it gives CASSHLQGTGELFF.

This clone appeared a single time. This rearrangement joins TRBV5-6 to TRBJ1-5; D is possibly TRBD1 (6 bases). V lost 4 bases to trimming and J lost 7 bases, with 9 bases between them. CDR3 length equals 12 residues. Germline V gene data show CDR1 as SGHDT and CDR2 as YYEEEE. CDR3 residues: CASSQGLQPQHF. Here the CDR3 DNA reads TGTGCCAGCAGCCAGGGGTTGCAGCCCCAGCATTTT. The variable domain in full, completed from reference TRBV5-6 and TRBJ1-5, reads DAGVTQSPTHLIKTRGQQVTLRCSPKSGHDTVSWYQQALGQGPQFIFQYYEEEERQRGNFPDRFSGHQFPNYSSELNVNALLLGDSALYLCASSQGLQPQHFGDGTRLSIL.

The table lists this clone with a count of one. The V call is TRBV6-1, the J call TRBJ2-5, with TRBD2 matching over 8 bases. The germline CDR1 and CDR2 sequences are MNHNS and SASEGT. V lost 5 bases and J lost 2; bases outside the gene matches: 4. This CDR3 is built from 14 residues. The chain's CDR3 is CASSRTSGQETQYF. The CDR3 nucleotides are TGTGCCAGCAGTAGAACTAGCGGACAAGAGACCCAGTACTTC.

The chain employs TRBV7-8 and TRBJ2-7, with 11 bases fitting TRBD1. J gave up 5 bases and V 6 bases, and 3 bases lay outside the gene matches. Germline CDR1 SGHVS, CDR2 FQNEAQ. This CDR3 contains 13 residues. CDR3 bases: TGTGCCAGCAGTCGGACAGGGGGCAACGAGCAGTACTTC. Encoded protein: CASSRTGGNEQYF. Combining the CDR3 with reference TRBV7-8 and TRBJ2-7 gives the whole variable domain GAGVSQSPRYKVAKRGQDVALRCDPISGHVSLFWYQQALGQGPEFLTYFQNEAQLDKSGLPSDRFFAERPEGSVSTLKIQRTQQEDSAVYLCASSRTGGNEQYFGPGTRLTVT.

The rearrangement joins TRBV29-1 to TRBJ2-4; D possibly corresponds to TRBD1 (6 bases). The CDR3 loop spans 14 amino acids. The V and J ends lost 7 bases and 6 bases respectively, with 19 bases between them. Germline V gives CDR1 SQVTM, CDR2 ANQGSEA. The CDR3: CSANTGTPLNIQYF. In DNA, the CDR3 is TGCAGCGCCAACACCGGGACACCCCTAAACATTCAGTACTTC.

The chain carries TRBV18 and TRBJ2-3; 10 bases fit TRBD1. Germline CDR1 is KGHSH and CDR2 is LQKENI. The CDR3 length is 17 residues. With V trimmed by 0 bases and J by 2 bases, 5 bases remained unmatched. DNA for the CDR3: TGTGCCAGCTCACCACCTAGGGGGACAGGGGACACAGATACGCAGTATTTT. It translates to CASSPPRGTGDTDTQYF.